One sample yielded the 9 T cell receptor beta chains listed below, sequenced in a study of esophageal squamous cell carcinoma under preoperative chemotherapy. The time point is: after preoperative PTX-NDP chemotherapy. MiXCR was run by TCRdb on the PCR reads, yielding one entry per CDR3 protein. The sample contains around 34,000 distinct CDR3 sequences, around 49% of which appear only once. This material was obtained from a patient given preoperative chemotherapy. The origin of the receptors is a human donor with esophageal squamous cell carcinoma. The donor label of this sample is uncertain.

This clonotype has ten or more counts. The V call is TRBV6-5, the J call TRBJ1-2; tentative D call: TRBD1 (6 bases). The CDR3 contains 14 residues. Between the trimmed V and J ends, which lost 2 bases and 14 bases, there was a span of 21 bases. Germline V CDR1 and CDR2: MNHEY, SVGAGI. The CDR3 reads CASSYATGPYSQTF. The CDR3, as DNA: TGTGCCAGCAGTTACGCGACAGGTCCCTATTCGCAAACCTTC.

This clonotype occurred many times. The chain uses TRBV7-3 and TRBJ2-5; 8 bases are a match to TRBD1. The CDR3 length is 15 residues. V shed 8 bases and J 5 bases; nucleotides not matched to a gene: 13. Germline values: CDR1 SGHTA, CDR2 FQGTGA. The DNA for the CDR3 is TGTGCCAGCGCCCCCGGGCAGGGGGCTGGGGAGACCCAGTACTTC. It codes for CASAPGQGAGETQYF. Drawing the rest from reference TRBV7-3 and TRBJ2-5, the complete variable domain is GAGVSQTPSNKVTEKGKYVELRCDPISGHTALYWYRQSLGQGPEFLIYFQGTGAADDSGLPNDRFFAVRPEGSVSTLKIQRTERGDSAVYLCASAPGQGAGETQYFGPGTRLLVL.

A word on this clonotype: A junction end diverges from the germline sequence, so it may reflect a read error. The V and J genes are TRBV7-9 and TRBJ2-3; 7 bases are a match to TRBD1. Germline assignment: CDR1 SEHNR and CDR2 FQNEAQ (reference sequence). The CDR3 is 15 residues long. CDR3 DNA sequence: TGTGGCAGCGGCTTAGGGGGCGCGGACCAAGATACGCAGTATTTT. This gives the protein CGSGLGGADQDTQYF.

The CDR3 spells CASSYRTSGRGQDTQYF. Written as DNA, the CDR3 is TGTGCCAGCAGCTACCGGACTAGCGGGCGGGGCCAAGATACGCAGTATTTT. V usage is TRBV7-2 and J usage is TRBJ2-5; TRBD2 matches 11 bases. The DNA end favors TRBJ2-3, so the J call may be wrong. Per the germline V gene, CDR1 is SGHTA and CDR2 is FQGNSA. The CDR3 runs 17 residues.

This rearrangement joins TRBV11-2 to TRBJ2-5, with D tentatively TRBD2 (5 bases). The length of the CDR3 is 14 residues. Trimming stripped 3 bases from V and 11 bases from J, with 19 bases between. Germline V CDR1 and CDR2: SGHAT, FQNNGV. CDR3 nucleotide sequence: TGTGCCAGCAGCTTTGCCAGCGGCTACAATGAGCAGTACTTC. Protein sequence: CASSFASGYNEQYF. Full variable domain (missing parts from reference TRBV11-2 and TRBJ2-5): EAGVAQSPRYKIIEKRQSVAFWCNPISGHATLYWYQQILGQGPKLLIQFQNNGVVDDSQLPKDRFSAERLKGVDSTLKIQPAKLEDSAVYLCASSFASGYNEQYFGPGTRLLVL.

V gene TRBV7-6 combines with J gene TRBJ2-3; maybe TRBD2 (5 bases). The CDR3 extends over 14 amino acids. Germline CDR1 reads SGHVS; CDR2 reads FNYEAQ. The CDR3 coding sequence is TGTGCGGGGAGCTTGGGCGGCGGCGTCGATACGCAGTATTTT. As protein: CAGSLGGGVDTQYF.

This rearrangement joins TRBV11-3 to TRBJ2-5, with D perhaps being TRBD1 or TRBD2 (6 bases each). V lost 3 bases and J 0 bases, leaving 17 bases between the germline ends. The CDR3 length is 17 residues. Germline assignment: CDR1 SGHNT and CDR2 YENEEA. The CDR3: CASSLGAGGGDQETQYF. In nucleotides, the CDR3 is TGTGCCAGCAGCTTGGGAGCCGGGGGCGGTGACCAAGAGACCCAGTACTTC.

The sample holds a few counts of this clonotype. The rearrangement joins TRBV7-6 to TRBJ2-7; D might be TRBD2 (6 bases). V shed 5 bases and J shed 7 bases, with 12 bases lying between them. The germline gives CDR1 SGHVS, CDR2 FNYEAQ. The CDR3 has 12 residues. In DNA form, the CDR3 reads TGTGCCAGCAGCCAAGCCCGGGGGGAGCAGTACTTC. Encoded protein: CASSQARGEQYF. The full variable domain, in which reference TRBV7-6 and TRBJ2-7 provide the parts outside the CDR3, is GAGVSQSPRYKVTKRGQDVALRCDPISGHVSLYWYRQALGQGPEFLTYFNYEAQQDKSGLPNDRFSAERPEGSISTLTIQRTEQRDSAMYRCASSQARGEQYFGPGTRLTVT.

Turning to this clonotype: The missing conserved phenylalanine or tryptophan at the end of this CDR3 makes a read error likely. The DNA is left out, because the CDR3 cannot be placed on it with certainty; the CDR3 is given as TCRdb lists it. The chain couples TRBV7-9 to TRBJ2-5; the table names TRBD1, a call not compared with the DNA. The germline V gene has CDR1 SEHNR and CDR2 FQNEAQ (reference sequence). The CDR3 spans 18 amino acids, including both terminal residues. CDR3 protein: CASSLARFEGGMQETRYS.